This T cell receptor (beta chain) appears in the sequencing data of a study of T cell responses to AZD1222 COVID-19 vaccine. Findings of the study overall: There were vaccine-associated CD4 TCRs across spike, dominant at 160-218 and 743-854.

CDR3 length: 14 amino acids. V trimming: 6 bases; J trimming: 5 bases; junction bases outside the gene matches: 8. The germline V gene encodes CDR1 MNHEY and CDR2 SMNVEV (reference sequence). The repertoire was sequenced with immunoSEQ multiplex PCR; TCRdb's copy has only in-frame clones and lacks some. The sample has about 140,000 clones, 90% to 95% seen once. Comments on this clone: The antigen is undetermined.

This chain joins TRBV27 and TRBJ2-5; TRBD2 matches at 8 bases. The clonotype comes from an adult in good health. The sequences come from peripheral blood, collected on day 0 of AZD1222 vaccination. The CDR3 DNA reads as TGTGCCAGCAGCGGACTAGCAGCTTCGGAGACCCAGTACTTC. This encodes CASSGLAASETQYF.